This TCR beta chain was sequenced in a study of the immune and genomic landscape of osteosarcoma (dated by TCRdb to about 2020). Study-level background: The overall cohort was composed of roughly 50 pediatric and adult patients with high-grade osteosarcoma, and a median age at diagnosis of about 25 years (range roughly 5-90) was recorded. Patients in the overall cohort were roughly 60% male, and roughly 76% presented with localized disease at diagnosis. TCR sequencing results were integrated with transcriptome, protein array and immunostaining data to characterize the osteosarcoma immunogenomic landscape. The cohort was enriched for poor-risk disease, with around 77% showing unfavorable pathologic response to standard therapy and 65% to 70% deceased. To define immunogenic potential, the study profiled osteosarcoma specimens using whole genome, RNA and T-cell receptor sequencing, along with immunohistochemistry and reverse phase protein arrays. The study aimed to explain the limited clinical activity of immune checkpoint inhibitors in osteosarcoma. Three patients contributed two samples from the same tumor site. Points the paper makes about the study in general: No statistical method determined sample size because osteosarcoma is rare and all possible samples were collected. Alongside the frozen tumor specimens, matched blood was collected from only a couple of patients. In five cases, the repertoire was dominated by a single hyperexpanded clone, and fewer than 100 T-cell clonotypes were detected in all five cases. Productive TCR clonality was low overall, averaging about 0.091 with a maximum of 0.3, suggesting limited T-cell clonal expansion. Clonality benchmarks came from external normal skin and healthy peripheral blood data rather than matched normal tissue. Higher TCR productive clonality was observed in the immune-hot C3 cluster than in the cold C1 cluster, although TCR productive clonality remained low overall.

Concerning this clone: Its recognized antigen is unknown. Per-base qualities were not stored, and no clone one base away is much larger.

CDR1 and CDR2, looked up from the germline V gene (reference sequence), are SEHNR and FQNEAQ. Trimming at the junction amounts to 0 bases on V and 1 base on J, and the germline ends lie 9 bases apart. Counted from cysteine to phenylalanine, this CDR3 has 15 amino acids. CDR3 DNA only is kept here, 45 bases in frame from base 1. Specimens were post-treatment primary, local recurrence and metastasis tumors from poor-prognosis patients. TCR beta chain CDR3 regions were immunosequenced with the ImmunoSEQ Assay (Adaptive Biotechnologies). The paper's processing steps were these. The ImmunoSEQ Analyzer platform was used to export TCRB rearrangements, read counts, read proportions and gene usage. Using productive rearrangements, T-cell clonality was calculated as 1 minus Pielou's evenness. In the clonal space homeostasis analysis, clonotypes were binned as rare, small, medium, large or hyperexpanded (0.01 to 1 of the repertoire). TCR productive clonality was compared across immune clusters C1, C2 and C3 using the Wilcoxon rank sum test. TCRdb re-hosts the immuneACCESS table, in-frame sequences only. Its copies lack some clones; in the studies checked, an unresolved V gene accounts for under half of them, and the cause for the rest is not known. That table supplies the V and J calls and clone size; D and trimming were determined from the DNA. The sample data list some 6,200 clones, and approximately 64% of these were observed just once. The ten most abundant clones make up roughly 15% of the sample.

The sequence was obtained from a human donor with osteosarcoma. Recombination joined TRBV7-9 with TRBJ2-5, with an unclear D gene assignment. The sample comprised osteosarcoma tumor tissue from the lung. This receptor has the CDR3 CASSLAQRSQETQYF. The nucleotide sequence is TGTGCCAGCAGCTTAGCGCAAAGGAGCCAAGAGACCCAGTACTTC.